These 5 T cell receptor beta chains share one sample of origin, sequenced in a study of cytomegalovirus exposure and HLA in healthy donors (dated by TCRdb to the late 2010s). The library was obtained by the immunoSEQ multiplex PCR assay. The multiplex PCR relied on a mix of 60 forward primers for TCR Vbeta segments and 13 reverse primers for TCR Jbeta segments. Drawn from immuneACCESS, this table holds only the in-frame rearrangements with V and J called that TCRdb kept. Clones are partly lost; checked studies trace under half to an unresolved V gene and leave the rest unexplained. The sample table shows about 140,000 clones, and 76% are seen once. The ten largest clonotypes hold around 3.6% of the sample. Source material: PBMCs. The receptors shown here come from a man aged 18 to 30 in good health and CMV-seronegative.

This clone occurred a few times. The rearrangement joins TRBV9 to TRBJ2-5; D remains ambiguous. Germline V gives CDR1 SGDLS, CDR2 YYNGEE. Between the trimmed V and J ends, which lost 3 bases and 1 base, there was a span of 10 bases. This CDR3 has 14 amino acids. The CDR3 reads CASSAPSGQETQYF. In DNA form, the CDR3 reads TGTGCCAGCAGCGCCCCTAGTGGCCAAGAGACCCAGTACTTC.

This chain links TRBV27 with TRBJ2-1; 9 bases fit TRBD2. V trimming: 7 bases; J trimming: 7 bases; junction bases outside the gene matches: 11. This CDR3 has 15 amino acids. The germline gives CDR1 MNHEY, CDR2 SMNVEV (reference sequence). This chain's CDR3 is CASTNAGGPGNEQFF. The CDR3 DNA reads TGTGCCAGCACAAACGCGGGGGGGCCGGGTAATGAGCAGTTCTTC.

This clone was picked up one time. A junction end diverges from the germline sequence, so it may reflect a read error. The CDR3: CSSSLISASGAFF. Here the CDR3 DNA reads TGTTCCAGCAGCTTAATATCCGCGTCCGGGGCTTTCTTT. The chain has TRBV7-9 and TRBJ1-1, with D unclear. CDR3 length: 13 residues. Germline-derived CDR1 and CDR2 are SEHNR and FQNEAQ (reference sequence).

CDR3 nucleotide sequence: TGTGCCAGCAGTGAAACCTGGGTGAGGTCCACTGAAGCTTTCTTT. Protein product: CASSETWVRSTEAFF. The chain is built from TRBV2 and TRBJ1-1; D ambiguous. The germline V gene has CDR1 SNHLY and CDR2 FYNNEI. The length of the CDR3 is 15 residues. Trimming stripped 2 bases from V and 4 bases from J, with 14 bases between.

This chain connects TRBV27 to TRBJ2-7; 9 nucleotides line up with TRBD1. The germline V gene encodes CDR1 MNHEY and CDR2 SMNVEV (reference sequence). The CDR3 contains 15 residues. V lost 3 bases to trimming and J lost 4 bases; unmatched junction nucleotides: 7. CDR3 loop: CASSFSGTGSYEQYF. Here the CDR3 DNA reads TGTGCCAGCAGTTTTTCGGGGACAGGGTCGTACGAGCAGTACTTC.